One and the same sample provided the 25 T cell receptor beta chains below, sequenced in a study of T-cell memory formation after mild COVID-19 (dated by TCRdb to about 2021). The library came from 5' RACE. These reads were obtained on an Illumina NovaSeq 6000. TCRdb itself trimmed the public reads at Q25 with fastp, ran MiXCR and retained productive beta chains. Each CDR3 protein appears once, grouped with its most common genes and DNA. This sample has 300,000 to 400,000 distinct CDR3 sequences in its table, and under 25% of those were observed once. The biggest ten clones account for approximately 12% of the sample. Material for sequencing was PBMCs or a T cell subset sorted from them (not recorded which). These receptors were taken from an adult woman who had mild COVID-19 (a few samples of this study predate the infection). The sample titles of this study are shuffled in the database, so cell type and time point are left out; the donor was told from shared clones.

This clonotype was recorded a few times. The chain has TRBV2 and TRBJ1-2; tentatively, D is TRBD1 (5 bases). Germline-derived CDR1 and CDR2 are SNHLY and FYNNEI. The CDR3 is 15 amino acids. V was trimmed by 6 bases and J by 2 bases, leaving 16 bases between them. The CDR3 here is CASSVGRRGNYGYTF. CDR3 nucleotides: TGTGCCAGCAGCGTCGGGCGCCGGGGGAACTATGGCTACACCTTC. Looking up the rest from reference TRBV2 and TRBJ1-2 gives the full variable domain: EPEVTQTPSHQVTQMGQEVILRCVPISNHLYFYWYRQILGQKVEFLVSFYNNEISEKSEIFDDQFSVERPDGSNFTLKIRSTKLEDSAMYFCASSVGRRGNYGYTFGSGTRLTVV.

This clonotype was seen more than once but under ten times. The rearrangement joins TRBV13 to TRBJ1-2; TRBD1 matches 7 bases. The V gene's germline CDR1 is PRHDT and CDR2 FYEKMQ (reference sequence). This CDR3 has 14 residues. The junction had 10 bases not matched to a gene; V was cut back by 4 bases and J by 8 bases. The CDR3 reads CASSYTGVLGGYTF. The CDR3 coding sequence is TGTGCCAGCAGCTACACAGGGGTTCTGGGCGGCTACACCTTC.

This chain connects TRBV20-1 to TRBJ1-5, with 7 bases lining up with TRBD1. The CDR3 runs 17 residues. V was pared by 6 bases and J by 0 bases, with 14 bases of the junction left unmatched. Germline values: CDR1 DFQATT, CDR2 SNEGSKA (reference sequence). The CDR3 here is CSAHGGGQYYSNQPQHF. The DNA of the CDR3 is TGCAGTGCACACGGGGGGGGACAGTACTATAGCAATCAGCCCCAGCATTTT.

CDR3 in amino acids: CASSLAQGTNTEAFF. The CDR3 DNA is TGTGCCAGCAGCTTAGCCCAGGGGACAAACACTGAAGCTTTCTTT. The rearrangement links TRBV7-9 to TRBJ1-1; possible D gene TRBD1, 6 bases. The CDR3 is 15 residues long. Deletions cut 0 bases from V and 2 bases from J, with 10 bases between. Per germline, CDR1 SEHNR and CDR2 FQNEAQ (reference sequence).

In this sample, this clonotype turned up many times. The rearrangement uses TRBV4-3 and TRBJ2-3; 11 positions agree with TRBD2. Trimming removed 0 bases from V and 5 bases from J; junction bases left unmatched: 7. This CDR3 is 17 amino acids long. Germline assignment: CDR1 LGHNA and CDR2 YSLEER. DNA for the CDR3: TGCGCCAGCAGCCAAGAAAGGACCCTAGCGGGAGGAGATACGCAGTATTTT. It is translated as CASSQERTLAGGDTQYF.

The rearrangement uses TRBV20-1 and TRBJ2-1; D ambiguous. The germline V gene encodes CDR1 DFQATT and CDR2 SNEGSKA (reference sequence). The CDR3 extends over 15 amino acids. V shed 0 bases and J shed 7 bases, with 16 bases lying between them. The CDR3 protein is CSARDDERVGNEQFF. CDR3 coding DNA: TGCAGTGCTAGAGATGACGAGCGAGTGGGGAATGAGCAGTTCTTC.

This clonotype was counted at least ten times. The chain recombines TRBV7-8 with TRBJ2-1; D unresolved. The germline gives CDR1 SGHVS, CDR2 FQNEAQ. The V end lost 4 bases, the J end lost 8 bases, and 9 bases lay between the germline ends. This CDR3 spans 12 amino acids. Here the CDR3 reads CASSYRLHEQFF. The CDR3 coding sequence is TGTGCCAGCAGCTACAGACTCCATGAGCAGTTCTTC.

The sample holds many counts of this clonotype. The chain joins TRBV29-1 to TRBJ2-7; 12 bases match TRBD2. J was trimmed by 2 bases and V by 6 bases; bases with no gene match: 8. The CDR3 totals 15 residues. Germline CDR1 is SQVTM and CDR2 is ANQGSEA. In DNA form, the CDR3 reads TGCAGCGTCCGACTAGCGGGGGTGGTAACCTACGAGCAGTACTTC. Protein product: CSVRLAGVVTYEQYF.

This rearrangement joins TRBV6-2 or TRBV6-3 to TRBJ1-1; no firm D call. The germline CDR1 and CDR2 sequences are MNHEY and SVGEGT. The CDR3 consists of 16 residues. Trimming shortened V by 6 bases and J by 4 bases, and 21 bases separated the two germline ends. Here the CDR3 DNA reads TGTGCCAGCAGCGCCTTTACCGGGTACCGGGGCACTGAAGCTTTCTTT. Its protein product is CASSAFTGYRGTEAFF.

The chain is built from TRBV18 and TRBJ1-1; D ambiguous. This CDR3 has 13 amino acids. V was pared by 4 bases and J by 4 bases, with 10 bases between. The germline CDR1 and CDR2 sequences are KGHSH and LQKENI. The CDR3 coding sequence is TGTGCCAGCTCACGAACTCGGGGCACTGAAGCTTTCTTT. As protein: CASSRTRGTEAFF.

This clonotype has a handful of counts. CDR3 loop: CASSLEQGKYGYTF. CDR3 nucleotides: TGTGCCAGCAGCTTGGAGCAGGGAAAATATGGCTACACCTTC. V usage is TRBV5-5 and J usage is TRBJ1-2, with D maybe TRBD1 (5 bases). The germline V and J ends were trimmed by 0 bases and 5 bases, with 11 bases remaining between them. The CDR3 length is 14 residues. CDR1 is SGHKS and CDR2 is YYEKEE in the germline V gene (reference sequence).

This clonotype appeared a few times. Because the CDR3's place on the DNA is in doubt, the DNA is left out and the CDR3 is given as listed by TCRdb. The gene calls are TRBV5-1 and TRBJ2-2; the D call in the table, TRBD1, was not verified against the DNA. Germline V gives CDR1 SGHRS, CDR2 YFSETQ. Inclusive of both ends, the CDR3 amounts to 16 amino acids. The CDR3 reads CASILGSGTNTGELFF.

This clonotype was seen only a few times. The rearrangement uses TRBV13 and TRBJ2-7; D not resolved. Germline-derived CDR1 and CDR2 are PRHDT and FYEKMQ (reference sequence). The CDR3 length is 11 residues. Trimming pared 5 bases from V and 5 bases from J, leaving 7 bases between. The CDR3 DNA is TGTGCCAGCAGCAAGGCGGACGAGCAGTACTTC. It encodes CASSKADEQYF. The variable domain in full, completed from reference TRBV13 and TRBJ2-7, reads AAGVIQSPRHLIKEKRETATLKCYPIPRHDTVYWYQQGPGQDPQFLISFYEKMQSDKGSIPDRFSAQQFSDYHSELNMSSLELGDSALYFCASSKADEQYFGPGTRLTVT.

This chain uses TRBV12-3 or TRBV12-4 with TRBJ1-4; 11 nucleotides match TRBD1. The CDR3 has 15 amino acids. Germline trimming cut 3 bases from V and 10 bases from J; bases unmatched to any gene: 7. The CDR3 loop is CASSFGTGGVGKLFF. In DNA form, the CDR3 reads TGTGCCAGCAGTTTCGGGACAGGGGGGGTTGGAAAACTGTTTTTT.

This clonotype was seen ten or more times. The chain recombines TRBV29-1 with TRBJ1-1, with 11 nucleotides matching TRBD1. V trimming: 7 bases; J trimming: 1 base; junction bases outside the gene matches: 8. This CDR3 region has 15 residues. Germline loops: CDR1 SQVTM, CDR2 ANQGSEA. CDR3 amino acids: CSGRTGGMWNTEAFF. In DNA, the CDR3 is TGCAGCGGTCGGACAGGGGGCATGTGGAACACTGAAGCTTTCTTT.

This chain links TRBV4-3 with TRBJ2-7; perhaps TRBD1 as D (5 bases). The V end was cut by 0 bases, the J end by 4 bases, with 13 bases between. Germline-derived CDR1 and CDR2 are LGHNA and YSLEER. This CDR3 has 15 amino acids. Here the CDR3 reads CASSQDSGSVYEQYF. The CDR3 DNA reads as TGCGCCAGCAGCCAAGACTCAGGGTCGGTGTACGAGCAGTACTTC.

The J gene is TRBJ2-1, the V gene TRBV20-1, with D unresolved. CDR3 size: 15 residues. Germline V CDR1 and CDR2: DFQATT, SNEGSKA (reference sequence). The V gene lost 4 bases and the J gene lost 5 bases, with 18 bases spanning the gap. The CDR3 DNA follows: TGCAGTGCTAAGACCAGGAAGAACGCGAACAATGAGCAGTTCTTC. Protein product: CSAKTRKNANNEQFF.

This chain uses TRBV5-5 with TRBJ1-2, with no clear D. Between the trimmed V and J ends, which lost 2 bases and 0 bases, there was a span of 11 bases. Germline CDR1 is SGHKS and CDR2 is YYEKEE (reference sequence). This CDR3 contains 15 residues. The CDR3 here is CASSFSPDPNYGYTF. CDR3 nucleotides: TGTGCCAGCAGCTTCTCCCCCGACCCTAACTATGGCTACACCTTC.

This clonotype was counted only a few times. The chain recombines TRBV5-1 with TRBJ2-1, with D possibly TRBD2 on 6 matching bases. The CDR3 has 15 residues. The V end was cut by 3 bases, the J end by 8 bases, with 18 bases between. Germline values: CDR1 SGHRS, CDR2 YFSETQ. CDR3 DNA: TGCGCCAGCAGCTCCCTGGGGGGATTTAGGGATGAGCAGTTCTTC. Amino acids: CASSSLGGFRDEQFF.

This clonotype appeared a few times. The chain employs TRBV25-1 and TRBJ2-5; TRBD2 aligns across 11 bases. V lost 0 bases to trimming and J lost 2 bases; unmatched junction nucleotides: 11. The CDR3 totals 19 residues. Germline-derived CDR1 and CDR2 are MGHDK and SYGVNS. The CDR3: CASSEYGSGGAPLQETQYF. In nucleotides, the CDR3 is TGTGCCAGCAGTGAATATGGTAGCGGGGGGGCTCCTTTGCAAGAGACCCAGTACTTC.

This clonotype was seen a handful of times. CDR3 sequence: CASSSGSYSNQPQHF. CDR3 sequence (DNA): TGTGCCAGCAGCTCAGGGTCGTACAGCAATCAGCCCCAGCATTTT. The rearrangement joins TRBV7-2 to TRBJ1-5, with D perhaps TRBD1 (5 bases). The CDR3 runs 15 residues. V was clipped by 4 bases and J by 1 base, with 11 bases between them. CDR1 and CDR2 from the germline V gene are SGHTA and FQGNSA.

The chain has TRBV7-3 and TRBJ1-1; D ambiguous. Per germline, CDR1 SGHTA and CDR2 FQGTGA. CDR3 length equals 13 residues. Trimming took off 4 bases at V and 3 bases at J, with 9 bases between the two ends. This CDR3 is CASSSTTDTEAFF. The CDR3 DNA follows: TGTGCCAGCAGCTCGACGACTGACACTGAAGCTTTCTTT.

The DNA of the CDR3 is TGTGCCACCAGCAGGGCGGGACTTAACTCCTACGAGCAGTACTTC. Protein product: CATSRAGLNSYEQYF. The chain couples TRBV15 to TRBJ2-7; the D gene is possibly TRBD2 (6 bases). Trimming took 3 bases from V and 0 from J, leaving 12 bases between them. The CDR3 extends over 15 amino acids. Germline values: CDR1 LNHNV, CDR2 YYDKDF (reference sequence).

The rearrangement links TRBV12-3 or TRBV12-4 to TRBJ2-5, with D perhaps matching TRBD1 (6 bases). The germline V and J ends were trimmed by 3 bases and 7 bases, with 12 bases remaining between them. The CDR3 contains 13 residues. CDR3 in DNA: TGTGCCAGCAGTTTGGGGGCACTCGGGACCCAGTACTTC. Translation gives CASSLGALGTQYF.

This clonotype came up a few times. The genes are TRBV9 and TRBJ2-3, with D possibly called TRBD1 or TRBD2 (6 bases each). The CDR3 loop spans 15 amino acids. The germline V gene has CDR1 SGDLS and CDR2 YYNGEE. V lost 5 bases and J lost 3, with 16 bases in between. This CDR3 is CASRRGGLATDTQYF. The CDR3 DNA reads as TGTGCCAGCAGGAGAGGGGGGCTCGCGACAGATACGCAGTATTTT.